The clone carrying this T cell receptor (beta chain) was seen a few times. Sequencing templates came from extracted RNA that was reverse transcribed into cDNA. The assay was immunoSEQ multiplex PCR, and TCRdb's table has in-frame clones only and misses some. The table has some 120,000 clones, under 65% seen once. The record originates from a study of CD8+ T cells in alopecia areata. Stated treatment: oral pan-JAK inhibitor, 5-10 mg twice daily. This CDR3 is built from 17 residues. Germline trimming cut 4 bases from V and 0 bases from J; bases unmatched to any gene: 7. Per the germline V gene, CDR1 is SGHTA and CDR2 is FQGNSA.

This sequence originates from a human donor with alopecia areata. The chain links TRBV7-2 to TRBJ2-1, with 9 bases fitting TRBD2. This sample comprised CD4+ T cells sorted from blood, obtained at week 4, from a patient treated with tofacitinib. CDR3: CASSSHSGGHSYNEQFF. As DNA, the CDR3 is TGTGCCAGCAGCTCCCATAGCGGGGGCCACTCCTACAATGAGCAGTTCTTC.